This section outlines one TCR beta chain sequence together with its context. This specimen comes from a study of early T cells in non-severe SARS-CoV-2 infection. The CDR3 is made up of 16 amino acids. The V and J ends lost 5 bases and 4 bases respectively, with 19 bases between them. CDR1 is SGDLS and CDR2 is YYNGEE in the germline V gene. One entry per CDR3 protein, called by TCRdb with MiXCR from the 5' RACE reads. Of roughly 120,000 distinct CDR3 sequences in the sample, under 15% were seen once. The rearrangement joins TRBV9 to TRBJ2-1; D is tentatively TRBD1 or TRBD2 (5 bases each). The TCR originated in an adult who was a healthcare worker with PCR-confirmed SARS-CoV-2 infection or an uninfected control (not recorded which). The sample consisted of whole blood. CDR3 coding DNA: TGTGCCAGCAGTACCTCAGGAGGACACTCTTACAATGAGCAGTTCTTC. Protein product: CASSTSGGHSYNEQFF. Drawing the rest from reference TRBV9 and TRBJ2-1, the complete variable domain is DSGVTQTPKHLITATGQRVTLRCSPRSGDLSVYWYQQSLDQGLQFLIQYYNGEERAKGNILERFSAQQFPDLHSELNLSSLELGDSALYFCASSTSGGHSYNEQFFGPGTRLTVL.